This TCR beta chain was sequenced during a study of early T cells in non-severe SARS-CoV-2 infection. Study-level information: RNA in bulk from unsorted whole blood was sequenced, and chains were unpaired. General observations from the study: Missing private and CD4 specificities, VDJdb matching favored anti-spike CD8 responses.

This clonotype was seen ten or more times. Antigen unknown. Molecules of cDNA were individually given unique molecular identifiers that were attached to them. TCRdb re-derived calls from the 5' RACE reads in MiXCR, one entry per CDR3 protein. There are 45,000 to 75,000 distinct CDR3 sequences in the sample; around 5.6% occur only once, and 6.8% lies in the top ten. V shed 0 bases and J 0 bases; nucleotides not matched to a gene: 15. CDR1 and CDR2 from the germline V gene are SGHRS and YFSETQ. There are 20 residues in the CDR3. Sequencing input: whole blood. The TCR comes from an adult who was a healthcare worker with PCR-confirmed SARS-CoV-2 infection or an uninfected control (not recorded which). This chain links TRBV5-1 with TRBJ2-7; 10 nucleotides align to TRBD2. The CDR3 DNA sequence: TGCGCCAGCAGCTTGGGATTGCGACTAGCGGGCTTGAGGAGCTCCTACGAGCAGTACTTC. This gives the protein CASSLGLRLAGLRSSYEQYF.